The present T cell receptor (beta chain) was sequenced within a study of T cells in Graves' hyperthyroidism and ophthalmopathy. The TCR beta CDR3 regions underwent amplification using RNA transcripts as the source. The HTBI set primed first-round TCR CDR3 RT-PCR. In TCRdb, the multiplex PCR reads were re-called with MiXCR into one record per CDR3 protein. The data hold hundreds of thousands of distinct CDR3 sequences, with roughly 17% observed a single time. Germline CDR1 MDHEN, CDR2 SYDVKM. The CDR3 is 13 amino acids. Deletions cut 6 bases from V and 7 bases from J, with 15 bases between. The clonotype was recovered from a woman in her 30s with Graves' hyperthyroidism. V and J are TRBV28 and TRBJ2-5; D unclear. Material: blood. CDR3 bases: TGTGCCAGCAGGGGTACCTTACTGCGGACCCAGTACTTC. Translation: CASRGTLLRTQYF.